Listed below are T cell receptor beta chains from one sample, sequenced in a study of regulatory T cells in long-lasting Graves disease. One entry per CDR3 protein, called by TCRdb with MiXCR from the multiplex PCR reads. The data hold hundreds of thousands of distinct CDR3 sequences, with about 15% observed a single time. These same data were also listed under a study on T cells in Graves' hyperthyroidism and ophthalmopathy.

Sequencing was performed on peripheral blood mononuclear cells (PBMCs), taken at new diagnosis, from a patient treated with antithyroid drugs. Every receptor here comes from a woman younger than 45 with Graves disease. Each CDR3 is given with its conserved first and last residue. Fields, in order: J gene, V gene, clone size, D gene, CDR3 DNA, CDR3 protein. The D gene is left open where the match is weak. Part of the rows lack a size; the others show once, few, many or a class for expanded clones.

TRBJ2-2 TRBV6-5 many NA TGTGCCAGCAGTTTCGGCGGCGCGAACACCGGGGAGCTGTTTTTT CASSFGGANTGELFF
TRBJ1-5 TRBV5-6 once TRBD1 TGTGCCAGCAGCGTGGGACAGGGAGGACAGCCCCAGCATTTT CASSVGQGGQPQHF
TRBJ2-7 TRBV24-1 few TRBD2 TGTGCCACCAGTGATAATAGCGGGGAATCCTACGAGCAGTACTTC CATSDNSGESYEQYF
TRBJ2-3 TRBV20-1 few TRBD2 TGCAGTGCTCCCGTGTCTAGCGGGTTTCTCACAGATACGCAGTATTTT CSAPVSSGFLTDTQYF
TRBJ1-6 TRBV5-1 few NA TGCGCCAGCAGCCTGGACGGAGGGGGTAATTCACCCCTCCACTTT CASSLDGGGNSPLHF
TRBJ1-2 TRBV6-4 NA NA TGTGCCAGCAGTGCGGGATCTTACTATGGCTACACCTTC CASSAGSYYGYTF
TRBJ1-2 TRBV28 few NA TGTGCCAGCAGCCGAGGACCCCGGAGCTATGGCTACACCTTC CASSRGPRSYGYTF
TRBJ2-1 TRBV11-2 NA TRBD1 TGTGCCAGCAGCTTACCCGGGACAGTGAGTAACAATGAGCAGTTCTTC CASSLPGTVSNNEQFF
TRBJ2-1 TRBV6-2/TRBV6-3 NA NA TGTGCCAGCAGCACAAACAGGGGATTAGCGGGCGGTGAGCAGTTCTTC CASSTNRGLAGGEQFF
TRBJ2-1 TRBV20-1 many TRBD2 TGCAGTGCTGCCCAGGAACGCCGGACTAGCGGGAGGGCGGACAATGAGCAGTTCTTC CSAAQERRTSGRADNEQFF
TRBJ2-1 TRBV7-9 NA NA TGTGCCAGCCAGACGGATAAGGAGCAGTTCTTC CASQTDKEQFF
TRBJ2-1 TRBV7-2 NA TRBD2 TGTGCCAGCAGCCCCAGCGGGAGCATTAGTAATGAGCAGTTCTTC CASSPSGSISNEQFF
TRBJ2-1 TRBV7-3 many TRBD2 TGTGCCAGCAGCCCGTTAGCGGGAGGGCCGTACAATGAGCAGTTCTTC CASSPLAGGPYNEQFF
TRBJ2-1 TRBV11-2 many TRBD2 TGTGCCAGCCGCCTAGCGGGGACGGGAGAGCAGTTCTTC CASRLAGTGEQFF
TRBJ2-3 TRBV5-1 many NA TGCGCCAGCAGCGCGGCAGGGCATTATACAGATACGCAGTATTTT CASSAAGHYTDTQYF
TRBJ2-5 TRBV24-1 NA NA TGTGCCACCAGTCCCGGGACATACTACCAAGAGACCCAGTACTTC CATSPGTYYQETQYF
TRBJ1-4 TRBV9 NA NA TGTGCCAGCAGCTCCCAAGGGGGGGCAACTAATGAAAAACTGTTTTTT CASSSQGGATNEKLFF
TRBJ1-5 TRBV2 many NA TGTGCCAGCAGCGGGACGGAGGATCAGCCCCAGCATTTT CASSGTEDQPQHF
TRBJ2-3 TRBV7-3 many NA TGTGCCAGCACCTACAACGGCGGCGTCACAGATACGCAGTATTTT CASTYNGGVTDTQYF
TRBJ2-5 TRBV9 NA NA TGTGCCAGCAGCGTAGGATTCGAGACCCAGTACTTC CASSVGFETQYF
TRBJ2-1 TRBV28 many NA TGTGCCAGCAGTCCCTCCCGCCTTCTTGTGGATCCGTTCTTC CASSPSRLLVDPFF
TRBJ2-7 TRBV12-3/TRBV12-4 NA NA TGTGCCAGCAGTTTAGTGGGGGCGTCCTCCTGCGAGCAGTACTTC CASSLVGASSCEQYF
TRBJ2-2 TRBV28 NA TRBD1 TGTGCCAGCAGCCCTCACGTTTCAGGGGGAACCGGGGAGCTGTTTTTT CASSPHVSGGTGELFF
TRBJ1-1 TRBV28 few NA TGTGCCAGCAGTACCCAGGGTTCCGACACTGAAGCTTTCTTT CASSTQGSDTEAFF
TRBJ2-1 TRBV7-2 many NA TGTGCCAGCAGCCCCGGGACATCACACAATGAGCAGTTCTTC CASSPGTSHNEQFF
TRBJ2-2 TRBV30 NA NA TGTGCCTGGAGCGGCAGGGTGGCCGGCGGGGAGCTGTTTTTT CAWSGRVAGGELFF
TRBJ2-7 TRBV19 many TRBD2 TGTGCCAGTAGTAGCGAAGGACTCACTAGCGCAACCGAGCAGTACTTC CASSSEGLTSATEQYF
TRBJ2-1 TRBV15 few NA TGTGCCACCAGCGAACCGGGACACCCCTCCAATGAGCAGTTCTTC CATSEPGHPSNEQFF
TRBJ2-1 TRBV5-1 NA TRBD2 TGCGCCAGCAGCGGCGGGACTAGCGTTGGGGATGAGCAGTTCTTC CASSGGTSVGDEQFF
TRBJ1-2 TRBV18 few NA TGTGCCAGCTCACCACGGGCCGGGCCAGGGGATGGCTACACCTTC CASSPRAGPGDGYTF
TRBJ2-7 TRBV7-2 many NA TGTGCCAGCAGCTTAGGTGGCGGGATGGTACGCGAGCAGTACTTC CASSLGGGMVREQYF
TRBJ2-5 TRBV5-1 few NA TGCGCCAGCAGCTTGGTTGGAGGTAGGCGGGACCCCGGGACCCAGTACTTC CASSLVGGRRDPGTQYF
TRBJ2-1 TRBV19 NA TRBD1 TGTGCCAGTAGTATCGCCGATAGGGGGCCTTACAATGAGCAGTTCTTC CASSIADRGPYNEQFF
TRBJ2-7 TRBV12-3/TRBV12-4 many TRBD2 TGTGCCAGCAGAAAGCTAGCGGAAGATTCCTACGAGCAGTACTTC CASRKLAEDSYEQYF
TRBJ1-4 TRBV15 NA NA TGTGCCACCAGCCCTACCCGGACGGGGGAAAAACTGTTTTTT CATSPTRTGEKLFF
TRBJ2-3 TRBV3-1 many TRBD2 TGTGCCAGCAGCCAAACTAGCGGGAAGACAGATACGCAGTATTTT CASSQTSGKTDTQYF
TRBJ2-2 TRBV6-1 NA TRBD1 TGTGCCAGCAGACTGGACAGGGAGATTAGCACCGGGGAGCTGTTTTTT CASRLDREISTGELFF
TRBJ2-5 TRBV5-4 NA NA TGTGCCAGCAGCTTGCAGCAAGACGTGGAGACCCAGTACTTC CASSLQQDVETQYF
TRBJ1-6 TRBV30 many TRBD1 TGTGCCTGGGACAGGGATAATTCACCCCTCCACTTT CAWDRDNSPLHF
TRBJ2-5 TRBV11-1 many TRBD1 TGTGCCAGCAGCTTAGAGGGGGCAACCCAGTACTTC CASSLEGATQYF
TRBJ1-1 TRBV28 many NA TGTGCCAGCATCGCAGGTTTCTTGCGCACTGAAGCTTTCTTT CASIAGFLRTEAFF
TRBJ2-3 TRBV12-3/TRBV12-4 few TRBD1 TGTGCCAGCAAGACAGGGGATTCAGATACGCAGTATTTT CASKTGDSDTQYF
TRBJ2-7 TRBV2 many NA TGTGCCAGCAAGCTGAGAGCCCTGCAAACCTACGAGCAGTACTTC CASKLRALQTYEQYF
TRBJ2-7 TRBV9 NA NA TGTGCCAGCAGTTACGGTTGGGAGCAAAGATACGAGCAGTACTTC CASSYGWEQRYEQYF